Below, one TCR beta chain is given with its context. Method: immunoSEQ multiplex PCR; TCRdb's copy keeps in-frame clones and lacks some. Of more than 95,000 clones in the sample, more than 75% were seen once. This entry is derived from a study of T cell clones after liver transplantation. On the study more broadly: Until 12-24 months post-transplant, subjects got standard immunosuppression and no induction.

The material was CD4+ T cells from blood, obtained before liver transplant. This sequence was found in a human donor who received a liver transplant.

In nucleotides, the CDR3 is TGTGCCAGTAGTATTCGTTCAGGGGAATTAACTGGAAACACCATATATTTT. Protein: CASSIRSGELTGNTIYF. The genes are TRBV19 and TRBJ1-3, with D perhaps TRBD1 (6 bases). Germline lookup yields CDR1 LNHDA and CDR2 SQIVND (reference sequence). V was trimmed by 3 bases and J by 2 bases, leaving 17 bases between them. The CDR3 has 17 residues.